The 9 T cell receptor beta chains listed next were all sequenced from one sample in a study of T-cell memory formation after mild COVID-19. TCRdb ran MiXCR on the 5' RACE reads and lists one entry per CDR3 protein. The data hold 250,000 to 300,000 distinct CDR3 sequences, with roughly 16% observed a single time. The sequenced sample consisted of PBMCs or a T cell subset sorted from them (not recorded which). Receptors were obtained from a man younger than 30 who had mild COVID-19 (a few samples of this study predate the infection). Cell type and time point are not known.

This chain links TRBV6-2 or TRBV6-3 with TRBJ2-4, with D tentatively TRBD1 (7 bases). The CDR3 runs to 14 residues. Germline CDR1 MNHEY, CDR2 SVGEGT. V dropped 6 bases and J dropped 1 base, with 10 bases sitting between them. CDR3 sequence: CASRTGRAKNIQYF. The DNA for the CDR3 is TGTGCCAGCAGGACAGGGAGGGCCAAAAACATTCAGTACTTC.

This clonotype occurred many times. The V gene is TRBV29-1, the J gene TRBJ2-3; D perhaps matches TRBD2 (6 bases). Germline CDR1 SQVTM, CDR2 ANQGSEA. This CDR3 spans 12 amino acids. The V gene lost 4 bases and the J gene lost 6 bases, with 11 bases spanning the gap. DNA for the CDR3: TGCAGCGTTGGGGTGAGCGGGGATACGCAGTATTTT. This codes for CSVGVSGDTQYF.

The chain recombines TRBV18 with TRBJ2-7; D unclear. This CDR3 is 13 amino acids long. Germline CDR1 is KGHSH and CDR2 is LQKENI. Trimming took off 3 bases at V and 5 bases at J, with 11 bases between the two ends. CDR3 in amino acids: CASSPRLEDEQYV. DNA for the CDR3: TGTGCCAGCTCACCTCGATTGGAAGACGAGCAGTACGTC.

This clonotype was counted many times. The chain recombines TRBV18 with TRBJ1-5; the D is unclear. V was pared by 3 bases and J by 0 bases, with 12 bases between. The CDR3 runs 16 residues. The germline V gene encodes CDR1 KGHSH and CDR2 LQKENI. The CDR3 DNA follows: TGTGCCAGCTCACCCTCCGGACGGTATAGCAATCAGCCCCAGCATTTT. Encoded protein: CASSPSGRYSNQPQHF.

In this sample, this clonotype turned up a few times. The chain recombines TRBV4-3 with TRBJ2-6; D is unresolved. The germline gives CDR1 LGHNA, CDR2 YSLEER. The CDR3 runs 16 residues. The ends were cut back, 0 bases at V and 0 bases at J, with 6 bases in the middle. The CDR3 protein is CASSQDLTSGANVLTF. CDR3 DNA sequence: TGCGCCAGCAGCCAAGATTTAACCTCTGGGGCCAACGTCCTGACTTTC.

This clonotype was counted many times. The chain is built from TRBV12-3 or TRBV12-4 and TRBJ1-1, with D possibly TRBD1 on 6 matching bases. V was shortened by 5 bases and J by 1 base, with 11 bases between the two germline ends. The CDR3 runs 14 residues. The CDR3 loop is CASSPQGSNTEAFF. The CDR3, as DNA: TGTGCCAGCAGTCCGCAGGGGTCGAACACTGAAGCTTTCTTT.

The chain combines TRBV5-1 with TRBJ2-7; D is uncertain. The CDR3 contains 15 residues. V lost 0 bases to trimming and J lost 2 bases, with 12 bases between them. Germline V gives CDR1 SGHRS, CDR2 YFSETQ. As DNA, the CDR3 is TGCGCCAGCAGCTTGGACGGAAGGCCCACCTACGAGCAGTACTTC. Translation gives CASSLDGRPTYEQYF.

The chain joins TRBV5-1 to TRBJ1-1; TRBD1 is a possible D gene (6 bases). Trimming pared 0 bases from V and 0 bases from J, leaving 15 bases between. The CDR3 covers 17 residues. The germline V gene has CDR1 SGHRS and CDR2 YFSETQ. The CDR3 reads CASSLVEGGGLNTEAFF. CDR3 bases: TGCGCCAGCAGCTTGGTGGAAGGGGGAGGGCTGAACACTGAAGCTTTCTTT.

CDR3 in amino acids: CATSDRGTDNEQFF. DNA of the CDR3: TGTGCCACCAGTGACCGCGGGACAGACAATGAGCAGTTCTTC. V gene TRBV24-1 combines with J gene TRBJ2-1; D is perhaps TRBD1 (7 bases). CDR3 length equals 14 residues. Per germline, CDR1 KGHDR and CDR2 SFDVKD. V lost 4 bases and J lost 5, with 11 bases in between.